This T cell receptor beta chain was captured by sequencing in a study of blood T cell repertoires in COVID-19. Background on the study: Some COVID-19 samples were acute and others convalescent; all came from the United States, Italy and Spain. PBMCs, B-cell-depleted T cells, or T cells provided the cDNA or gDNA that made up the material.

CDR1 MGHDK and CDR2 SYGVNS come from the germline V gene. J lost 4 bases, V lost 3 bases, and 4 bases had no gene match. The CDR3 is 16 residues long. Here immunoSEQ multiplex PCR was the method, and the copy in TCRdb shows in-frame clones only, minus some. The top ten hold about 15% of the sample, which has fewer than 250,000 clones, nearly 90% seen once. Participant age was roughly 18 to 90 years, and participants resided in about two dozen US areas. Material for sequencing was PBMCs or T cells enriched from blood (not recorded which). This receptor was obtained from a man in his thirties or forties who had been exposed to COVID-19. The chain employs TRBV25-1 and TRBJ2-5; 14 bases match TRBD2. CDR3 sequence (DNA): TGTGCCAGCAGTGAGACTAGCGGGGGGGCGGGAGAGACCCAGTACTTC. It translates to CASSETSGGAGETQYF.